The 21 T cell receptor beta chains presented below share a single source sample, sequenced in a study of blood T cell repertoires in COVID-19 (TCRdb year 2020). Receptor libraries were prepared by the immunoSEQ multiplex PCR assay. Not all clones reach the TCRdb copy of this immuneACCESS table, which keeps in-frame sequences only. Checked studies attribute under half of the gap to unresolved V genes and leave the rest unexplained. A total of about 210,000 clones appear in this sample, 88% of them only once. 1.5% of the sample rests with the top ten. Source material: peripheral blood. The origin of the receptors is a man aged 18-30 years with active or convalescent COVID-19.

This clone was observed once. J is TRBJ1-1 and V is TRBV19; D gene unclear. This CDR3 spans 14 amino acids. Germline CDR1 is LNHDA and CDR2 is SQIVND (reference sequence). V shed 1 base and J shed 7 bases, with 13 bases lying between them. CDR3 in amino acids: CASSIARRLGEAFF. The CDR3 DNA sequence: TGTGCCAGTAGTATAGCACGCAGGCTGGGTGAAGCTTTCTTT. Full variable domain (missing parts from reference TRBV19 and TRBJ1-1): DGGITQSPKYLFRKEGQNVTLSCEQNLNHDAMYWYRQDPGQGLRLIYYSQIVNDFQKGDIAEGYSVSREKKESFPLTVTSAQKNPTAFYLCASSIARRLGEAFFGQGTRLTVV.

This rearrangement joins TRBV6-4 to TRBJ2-1; TRBD2 matches at 9 bases. Germline V CDR1 and CDR2: MRHNA, SNTAGT. V was clipped by 4 bases and J by 3 bases; unmatched bases: 10. The CDR3 has 17 amino acids. DNA for the CDR3: TGTGCCAGCAGTGCCTTCGCCGTGACTAGCGGCTACAATGAGCAGTTCTTC. This translates into CASSAFAVTSGYNEQFF.

This rearrangement joins TRBV5-1 to TRBJ2-7; 13 positions agree with TRBD2. The CDR3 spans 14 residues. V trimming: 5 bases; J trimming: 1 base; junction bases outside the gene matches: 0. Germline CDR1 reads SGHRS; CDR2 reads YFSETQ. For the CDR3, the DNA is TGCGCCAGCAGACTAGCGGGAGGGTCCTACGAGCAGTACTTC. This sequence encodes CASRLAGGSYEQYF.

J is TRBJ1-5 and V is TRBV5-4, with D uncertain. The ends were cut back, 1 base at V and 4 bases at J, with 6 bases in the middle. Germline-derived CDR1 and CDR2 are SGHNT and YYREEE (reference sequence). The CDR3 length is 13 residues. Here the CDR3 DNA reads TGTGCCAGCAGCTTGTCGGGAAATCAGCCCCAGCATTTT. Protein sequence: CASSLSGNQPQHF.

The V gene is TRBV5-4, the J gene TRBJ2-7; 10 bases are shared with TRBD1. The CDR3 consists of 14 residues. The junction had 8 bases not matched to a gene; V was cut back by 3 bases and J by 8 bases. Germline values: CDR1 SGHNT, CDR2 YYREEE (reference sequence). In DNA form, the CDR3 reads TGTGCCAGCAGCTACGGACAGGGGGGGGAGAAGCAGTACTTC. Translated, it gives CASSYGQGGEKQYF.

V gene TRBV5-4 combines with J gene TRBJ2-2, with a weak D call TRBD1 (5 bases). CDR1 and CDR2 (germline): SGHNT, YYREEE (reference sequence). This CDR3 has 16 amino acids. V was pared by 4 bases and J by 0 bases, with 13 bases between. CDR3 loop: CASSPRTNPNTGELFF. The DNA of the CDR3 is TGTGCCAGCAGCCCTAGGACAAACCCGAACACCGGGGAGCTGTTTTTT.

A single count supports this clone. The chain combines TRBV18 with TRBJ1-1, with a possible D match to TRBD1 (6 bases). This CDR3 has 14 amino acids. The V and J ends lost 6 bases and 3 bases respectively, with 14 bases between them. Germline V gene sequence: CDR1 KGHSH, CDR2 LQKENI. The chain's CDR3 is CASSYREGDTEAFF. The CDR3 DNA is TGTGCCAGCTCGTACAGGGAGGGTGACACTGAAGCTTTCTTT.

This chain joins TRBV27 and TRBJ1-4; tentatively, D is TRBD1 (6 bases). Germline V gives CDR1 MNHEY, CDR2 SMNVEV (reference sequence). This CDR3 has 15 amino acids. V was clipped by 10 bases and J by 7 bases, with 22 bases between them. The CDR3 spells CATTTLQGDAEKLFF. The CDR3, as DNA: TGTGCCACGACGACCTTACAGGGCGACGCTGAAAAACTGTTTTTT.

The gene calls are TRBV29-1 and TRBJ1-1, with D unclear. In germline, CDR1 is SQVTM, CDR2 ANQGSEA. The germline V and J ends were trimmed by 4 bases and 6 bases, with 15 bases remaining between them. The CDR3 extends over 13 amino acids. CDR3 loop: CSVVRRYPPEAFF. DNA for the CDR3: TGCAGCGTTGTCCGCAGGTACCCACCTGAAGCTTTCTTT. Using reference TRBV29-1 and TRBJ1-1 for the parts outside the CDR3, the full variable domain is SAVISQKPSRDICQRGTSLTIQCQVDSQVTMMFWYRQQPGQSLTLIATANQGSEATYESGFVIDKFPISRPNLTFSTLTVSNMSPEDSSIYLCSVVRRYPPEAFFGQGTRLTVV.

The chain carries TRBV6-5 and TRBJ1-1; D is uncertain. The CDR3 length is 12 residues. V was clipped by 2 bases and J by 7 bases, with 8 bases between them. CDR1 is MNHEY, CDR2 SVGAGI, per germline. The CDR3 sequence is CASSYRAGEAFF. The CDR3 region has the DNA TGTGCCAGCAGTTACAGGGCGGGTGAAGCTTTCTTT.

The genes are TRBV7-9 and TRBJ2-2, with 10 bases lining up with TRBD1. With V trimmed by 4 bases and J by 6 bases, 5 bases remained unmatched. CDR3 length: 15 amino acids. CDR1 SEHNR and CDR2 FQNEAQ come from the germline V gene (reference sequence). The CDR3 DNA sequence: TGTGCCAGCAGCTCCTCCGGGACAGGGGCCGGGGAGCTGTTTTTT. Translation gives CASSSSGTGAGELFF.

V and J are TRBV7-7 and TRBJ2-2; 7 bases agree with TRBD1. With 1 base clipped from V and 5 bases from J, the junction kept 4 bases outside the gene matches. Per the germline V gene, CDR1 is SSHAT and CDR2 is FNYEAQ (reference sequence). This CDR3 has 15 residues. The CDR3 region is CASSLETGSTGELFF. The DNA for the CDR3 is TGTGCCAGCAGCTTAGAGACAGGGAGTACCGGGGAGCTGTTTTTT.

The chain couples TRBV28 to TRBJ2-7, with D perhaps TRBD1 (5 bases). V dropped 1 base and J dropped 7 bases, with 11 bases sitting between them. Germline assignment: CDR1 MDHEN and CDR2 SYDVKM. This CDR3 has 13 residues. Written as DNA, the CDR3 is TGTGCCAGCAGTTTATCAGGGCAAAGGGAGCAGTACTTC. Translation gives CASSLSGQREQYF.

On this clone itself: Other DNA sequences in the sample encode the same CDR3. The rearrangement uses TRBV5-1 and TRBJ1-4, with D unclear. The CDR3 loop spans 15 amino acids. Between the trimmed V and J ends, which lost 3 bases and 0 bases, there was a span of 9 bases. The V gene's germline CDR1 is SGHRS and CDR2 YFSETQ. The CDR3 region has the DNA TGCGCCAGCAGCTCGACTGGTGCAACTAATGAAAAACTGTTTTTT. Translating it yields CASSSTGATNEKLFF.

The J gene is TRBJ1-1, the V gene TRBV29-1; tentatively, D is TRBD1 (5 bases). Trimming stripped 7 bases from V and 3 bases from J, with 18 bases between. Per germline, CDR1 SQVTM and CDR2 ANQGSEA. This CDR3 contains 14 residues. CDR3 nucleotides: TGCAGCGGTCGTTGGAGGGGATGGGACACTGAAGCTTTCTTT. It specifies CSGRWRGWDTEAFF.

The chain combines TRBV11-3 with TRBJ2-2, with 7 bases aligning to TRBD2. The CDR3 runs 14 residues. Germline V gene data show CDR1 as SGHNT and CDR2 as YENEEA. J gave up 5 bases and V 5 bases, and 5 bases lay outside the gene matches. The chain's CDR3 is CASSPRAGTGELFF. In DNA, the CDR3 is TGTGCCAGCAGCCCCCGAGCGGGGACCGGGGAGCTGTTTTTT.

DNA of the CDR3: TGTGCCACCGGGACAGGGGACTACGAGCAGTACTTC. This gives the protein CATGTGDYEQYF. This chain links TRBV19 with TRBJ2-7; TRBD1 agrees at 10 bases. The germline CDR1 and CDR2 sequences are LNHDA and SQIVND (reference sequence). The CDR3 extends over 12 amino acids. V dropped 10 bases and J dropped 3; count of bases not matched to a gene: 3.

The genes are TRBV7-2 and TRBJ1-5; TRBD1 might be the D (6 bases). The CDR3 contains 14 residues. The germline V gene has CDR1 SGHTA and CDR2 FQGNSA. V dropped 5 bases and J dropped 7 bases, with 15 bases sitting between them. The CDR3 here is CASSPQGFQQPQHF. The CDR3, as DNA: TGTGCCAGCAGCCCACAGGGCTTTCAACAGCCCCAGCATTTT.

The CDR3 region has the DNA TGTGCCAGCAGCTTGGACAGGTCTAGTGAAAAACTGTTTTTT. The encoded protein is CASSLDRSSEKLFF. This chain uses TRBV5-6 with TRBJ1-4, with D possibly being TRBD1 (5 bases). Trimming pared 0 bases from V and 7 bases from J, leaving 10 bases between. Looked up from germline, CDR1 is SGHDT and CDR2 is YYEEEE. This CDR3 comprises 14 residues.

The chain is built from TRBV20-1 and TRBJ2-1; D is ambiguous. Germline-derived CDR1 and CDR2 are DFQATT and SNEGSKA (reference sequence). The CDR3 has 15 amino acids. V lost 3 bases, J lost 0 bases, and 12 bases lay in between. CDR3 in amino acids: CSASRLENSYNEQFF. The CDR3 region has the DNA TGCAGTGCTAGTCGTTTAGAAAACTCCTACAATGAGCAGTTCTTC.

The rearrangement links TRBV7-9 to TRBJ1-3; D not resolved. The CDR3 has 14 amino acids. Trimming stripped 3 bases from V and 0 bases from J, with 6 bases between. Germline values: CDR1 SEHNR, CDR2 FQNEAQ (reference sequence). The DNA of the CDR3 is TGTGCCAGCAGCTTCACAAACTCTGGAAACACCATATATTTT. Protein product: CASSFTNSGNTIYF.